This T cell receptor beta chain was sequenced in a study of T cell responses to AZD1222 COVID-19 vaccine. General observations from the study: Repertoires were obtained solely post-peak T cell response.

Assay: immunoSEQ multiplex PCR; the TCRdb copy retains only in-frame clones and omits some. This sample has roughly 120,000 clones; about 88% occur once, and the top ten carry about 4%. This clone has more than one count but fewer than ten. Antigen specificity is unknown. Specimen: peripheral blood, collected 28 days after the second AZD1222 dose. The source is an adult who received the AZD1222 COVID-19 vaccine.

The CDR3 sequence is CASSPTTNQPQHF. CDR3 DNA: TGTGCCAGCAGTCCGACAACTAATCAGCCCCAGCATTTT. This sequence joins TRBV27 and TRBJ1-5; the D is unclear. The germline V gene has CDR1 MNHEY and CDR2 SMNVEV (reference sequence). V was clipped by 5 bases and J by 4 bases, with 9 bases between them. The CDR3 length is 13 residues.